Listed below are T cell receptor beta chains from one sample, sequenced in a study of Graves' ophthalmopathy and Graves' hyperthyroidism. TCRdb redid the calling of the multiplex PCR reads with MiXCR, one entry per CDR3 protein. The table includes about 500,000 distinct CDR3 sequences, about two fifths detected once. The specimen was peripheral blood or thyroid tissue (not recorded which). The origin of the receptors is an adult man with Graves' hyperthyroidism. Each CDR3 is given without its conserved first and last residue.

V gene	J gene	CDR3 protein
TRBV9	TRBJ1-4	ASSAGIDEKLF
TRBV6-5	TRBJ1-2	ASRETLLTEANYGYT
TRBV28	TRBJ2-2	ASSFLLPGQENVGELF
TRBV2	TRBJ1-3	ASSRQAHSGNTIY
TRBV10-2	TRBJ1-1	ASSLFWGMNAEAF
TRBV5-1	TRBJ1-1	ASSISTANTEAF
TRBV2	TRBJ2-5	ARGQAETQY
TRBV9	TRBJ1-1	ASSLFGTSLGNGF
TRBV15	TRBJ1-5	ATSPRDRAVGNQPQH
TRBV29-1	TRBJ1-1	SVLGEGALGTEAF
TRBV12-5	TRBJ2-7	ASGSRTTGQY
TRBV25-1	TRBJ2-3	ASSDPQGWQDTQY
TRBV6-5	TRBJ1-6	ASSYSTGFSSYNSPLH
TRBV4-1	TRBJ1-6	ASRAQGSSPLH
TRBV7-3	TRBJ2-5	ASSLTGVAAEETQY
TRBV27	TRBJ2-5	ASRGTNQETQY